The clone carrying this TCR beta chain was detected ten times or more. Its antigen is unknown. Unique molecular identifiers featured in how the TCRbeta library was prepared. From the PCR reads, TCRdb called clonotypes with MiXCR, one entry per CDR3 protein. The sample comprises about 600,000 distinct CDR3 sequences, around 13% of which are singletons, and around 2.2% rests with the top ten. The CDR3 loop spans 13 amino acids. Trimming removed 3 bases from V and 1 base from J, with 8 bases in between. CDR1 and CDR2 (germline): DFQATT, SNEGSKA (reference sequence). This specimen comes from a study of T-cell reconstitution after alpha-beta-depleted transplantation in children. Findings and caveats of the study: The main origin of T-cell counts and diversity one year after transplant was newly produced T cells.

The rearrangement links TRBV20-1 to TRBJ2-3; tentative D call: TRBD1 (6 bases). This sample comprised PBMCs, mostly from graft donor cells, obtained 360 days after TCRalphabeta/CD19-depleted stem cell transplant. The TCR comes from a male patient aged 10 to 17 who had a stem cell transplant for acute myeloid leukemia, so the T cells may come from the graft donor. CDR3 protein: CSARGAGTDTQYF. As DNA, the CDR3 is TGCAGTGCTAGGGGGGCGGGCACAGATACGCAGTATTTT.